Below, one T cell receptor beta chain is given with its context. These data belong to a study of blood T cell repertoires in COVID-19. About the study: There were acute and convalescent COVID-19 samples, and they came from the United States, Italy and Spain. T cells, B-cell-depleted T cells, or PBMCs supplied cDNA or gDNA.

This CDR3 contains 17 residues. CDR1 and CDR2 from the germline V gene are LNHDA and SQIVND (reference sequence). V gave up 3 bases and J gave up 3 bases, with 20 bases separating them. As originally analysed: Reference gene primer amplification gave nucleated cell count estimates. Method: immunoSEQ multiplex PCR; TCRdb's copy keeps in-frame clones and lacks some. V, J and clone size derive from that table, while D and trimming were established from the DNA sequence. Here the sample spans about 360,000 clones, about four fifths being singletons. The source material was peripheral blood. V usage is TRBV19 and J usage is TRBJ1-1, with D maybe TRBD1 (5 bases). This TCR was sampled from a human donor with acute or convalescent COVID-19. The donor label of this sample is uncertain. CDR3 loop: CASSIFGLGGKDTEAFF. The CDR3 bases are TGTGCCAGTAGTATCTTCGGTCTTGGGGGGAAGGACACTGAAGCTTTCTTT.